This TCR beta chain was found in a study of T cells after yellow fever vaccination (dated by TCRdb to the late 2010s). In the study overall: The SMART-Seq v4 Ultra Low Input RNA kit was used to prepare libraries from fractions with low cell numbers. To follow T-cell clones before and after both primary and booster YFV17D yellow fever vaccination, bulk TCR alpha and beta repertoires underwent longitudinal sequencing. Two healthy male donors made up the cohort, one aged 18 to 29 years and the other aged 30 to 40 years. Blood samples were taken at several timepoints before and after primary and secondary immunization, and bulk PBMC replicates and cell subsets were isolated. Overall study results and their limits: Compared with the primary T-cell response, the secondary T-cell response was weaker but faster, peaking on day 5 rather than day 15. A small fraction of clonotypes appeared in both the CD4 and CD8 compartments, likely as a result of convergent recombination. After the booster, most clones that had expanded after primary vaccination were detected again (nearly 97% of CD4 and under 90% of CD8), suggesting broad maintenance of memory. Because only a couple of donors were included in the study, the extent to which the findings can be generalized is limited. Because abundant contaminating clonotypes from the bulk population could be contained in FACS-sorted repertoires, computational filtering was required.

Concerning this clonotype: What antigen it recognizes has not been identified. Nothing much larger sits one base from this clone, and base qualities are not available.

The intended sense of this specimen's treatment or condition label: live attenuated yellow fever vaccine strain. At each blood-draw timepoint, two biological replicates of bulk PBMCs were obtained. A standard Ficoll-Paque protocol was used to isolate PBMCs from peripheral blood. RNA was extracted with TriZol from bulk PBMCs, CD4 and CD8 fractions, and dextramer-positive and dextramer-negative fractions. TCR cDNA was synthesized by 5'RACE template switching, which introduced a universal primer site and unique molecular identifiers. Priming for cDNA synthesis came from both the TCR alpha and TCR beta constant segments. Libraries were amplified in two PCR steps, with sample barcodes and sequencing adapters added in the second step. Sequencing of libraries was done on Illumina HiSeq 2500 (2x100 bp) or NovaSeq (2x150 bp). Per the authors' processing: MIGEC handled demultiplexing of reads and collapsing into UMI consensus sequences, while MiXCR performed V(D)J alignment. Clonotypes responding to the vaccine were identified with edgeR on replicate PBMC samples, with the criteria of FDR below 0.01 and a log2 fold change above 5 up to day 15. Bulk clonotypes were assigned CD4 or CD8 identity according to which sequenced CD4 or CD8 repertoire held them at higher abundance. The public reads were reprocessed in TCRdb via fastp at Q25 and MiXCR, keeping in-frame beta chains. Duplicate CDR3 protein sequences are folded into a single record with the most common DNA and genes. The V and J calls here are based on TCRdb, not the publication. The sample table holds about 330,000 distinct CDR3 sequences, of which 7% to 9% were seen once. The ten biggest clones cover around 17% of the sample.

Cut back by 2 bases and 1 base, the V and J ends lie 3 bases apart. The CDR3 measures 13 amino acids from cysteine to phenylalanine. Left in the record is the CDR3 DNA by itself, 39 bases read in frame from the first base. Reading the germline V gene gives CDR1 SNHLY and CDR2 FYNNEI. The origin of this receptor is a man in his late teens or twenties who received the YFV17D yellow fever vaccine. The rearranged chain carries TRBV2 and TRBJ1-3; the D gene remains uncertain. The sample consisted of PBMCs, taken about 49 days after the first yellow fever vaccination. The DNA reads TGTGCCAGCAGTGAACGGTCTGGAAACACCATATATTTT. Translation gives CASSERSGNTIYF.